These 26 T cell receptor beta chains came from one sample sequenced in a study of cytomegalovirus exposure and HLA in healthy donors. PCR was performed using 60 Vbeta and 13 Jbeta primers. This table comes from immunoSEQ multiplex PCR, and its TCRdb copy is limited to in-frame clones, with some not included. The table lists roughly 190,000 clones, 75% to 80% of them singletons. What was sequenced was PBMCs. The source is a female donor in good health and CMV-seronegative.

Worth noting for this clone: A junction end diverges from the germline sequence, so it may reflect a read error. The J gene is TRBJ1-1, the V gene TRBV5-1; D not certain. Germline V CDR1 and CDR2: SGHRS, YFSETQ. The CDR3 has 13 residues. The CDR3 sequence is CASSLEEDSIWVF. In DNA form, the CDR3 reads TGCGCCAGCAGCTTGGAGGAGGACTCGATCTGGGTCTTT.

The V call is TRBV11-3, the J call TRBJ2-2; D is undetermined. CDR1 is SGHNT, CDR2 YENEEA, per germline. V lost 0 bases, J lost 3 bases, and 5 bases lay in between. CDR3 size: 14 residues. CDR3 nucleotides: TGTGCCAGCAGCTTAGAACAGTACACCGGGGAGCTGTTTTTT. Amino acid sequence: CASSLEQYTGELFF.

V and J are TRBV28 and TRBJ1-5, with D hard to call. V was clipped by 5 bases and J by 4 bases, with 3 bases between them. CDR3 size: 11 residues. CDR1 is MDHEN and CDR2 is SYDVKM in the germline V gene. CDR3 nucleotide sequence: TGTGCCAGCAGTCTTAATCAGCCCCAGCATTTT. Its translation: CASSLNQPQHF.

This clone was seen a few times. V and J are TRBV5-1 and TRBJ2-2, with TRBD2 as a possible D gene (5 bases). Germline V CDR1 and CDR2: SGHRS, YFSETQ. The CDR3 covers 14 residues. Trimming removed 6 bases from V and 5 bases from J, with 14 bases in between. CDR3 DNA: TGCGCCAGCACCTCCGGGGTGGTAACCGGGGAGCTGTTTTTT. It specifies CASTSGVVTGELFF.

This chain joins TRBV19 and TRBJ1-3; D gene ambiguous. Trimming left V 0 bases short and J 0 bases short, with 12 bases between. Germline V CDR1 and CDR2: LNHDA, SQIVND (reference sequence). This CDR3 is 17 amino acids long. CDR3 nucleotides: TGTGCCAGTAGTATAGAGGAGGGCCCTCGCTCTGGAAACACCATATATTTT. Its translation is CASSIEEGPRSGNTIYF.

The chain uses TRBV19 and TRBJ2-1; D is possibly TRBD1 (6 bases). Looked up from germline, CDR1 is LNHDA and CDR2 is SQIVND (reference sequence). V lost 1 base and J lost 7, with 11 bases in between. The CDR3 length is 14 residues. CDR3 bases: TGTGCCAGTAGTATAGGACAGGTACCGAATGAGCAGTTCTTC. Translation: CASSIGQVPNEQFF.

The gene calls are TRBV11-3 and TRBJ2-5; 7 nucleotides match TRBD1. CDR1 is SGHNT, CDR2 YENEEA, per germline. Trimming at V came to 4 bases and at J to 0 bases, leaving 2 bases not matched to a gene. The CDR3 spans 14 residues. The CDR3 protein is CASSSGQDQETQYF. CDR3 coding DNA: TGTGCCAGCAGCTCCGGACAGGACCAAGAGACCCAGTACTTC.

As concerns this clone: Other DNA sequences in this specimen translate into the identical CDR3. V gene TRBV10-3 combines with J gene TRBJ2-5; 8 nucleotides match TRBD2. V was pared by 1 base and J by 2 bases, with 3 bases of the junction left unmatched. The germline V gene has CDR1 ENHRY and CDR2 SYGVKD. The CDR3 loop spans 15 amino acids. CDR3: CAISEYSGGQETQYF. In DNA, the CDR3 is TGTGCCATCAGTGAGTACAGCGGGGGACAAGAGACCCAGTACTTC.

The chain links TRBV11-3 to TRBJ2-3; a possible D gene is TRBD1 (6 bases). CDR3 length: 17 amino acids. Per germline, CDR1 SGHNT and CDR2 YENEEA. V lost 0 bases, J lost 0 bases, and 13 bases lay in between. The CDR3 sequence: CASSLDLRDTSTDTQYF. The CDR3 nucleotides read TGTGCCAGCAGCTTAGATCTTCGGGACACTAGCACAGATACGCAGTATTTT.

This clone was picked up a small number of times. The gene calls are TRBV30 and TRBJ1-5; possible D gene TRBD1, 6 bases. The V end lost 2 bases, the J end lost 3 bases, and 14 bases lay between the germline ends. The CDR3 has 15 amino acids. The germline CDR1 and CDR2 sequences are GTSNPN and SVGIG (reference sequence). CDR3 DNA: TGTGCCTGGAGTCCCGGGACATTCGTCAATCAGCCCCAGCATTTT. Translated: CAWSPGTFVNQPQHF. The whole variable domain, filled in from reference TRBV30 and TRBJ1-5, reads SQTIHQWPATLVQPVGSPLSLECTVEGTSNPNLYWYRQAAGRGLQLLFYSVGIGQISSEVPQNLSASRPQDRQFILSSKKLLLSDSGFYLCAWSPGTFVNQPQHFGDGTRLSIL.

V and J are TRBV4-3 and TRBJ2-7; a possible D gene is TRBD2 (6 bases). V lost 4 bases and J lost 5, with 18 bases in between. The CDR3 covers 15 residues. CDR1 is LGHNA and CDR2 is YSLEER in the germline V gene. CDR3 region: CASSPRVVGGDEQYF. In nucleotides, the CDR3 is TGCGCCAGCAGCCCAAGGGTCGTAGGAGGGGACGAGCAGTACTTC.

The V gene is TRBV19, the J gene TRBJ2-7, with TRBD1 identical over 8 bases. Germline loops: CDR1 LNHDA, CDR2 SQIVND (reference sequence). Unmatched junction bases numbered 9, after V lost 6 bases and J lost 5 bases. The CDR3 is 14 amino acids. The CDR3 DNA reads as TGTGCCAGTAGAGGACAGGGCTTTGAGAACGAGCAGTACTTC. Its protein product is CASRGQGFENEQYF.

This chain links TRBV6-6 with TRBJ2-5; D uncertain. CDR3 length equals 12 residues. The ends were cut back, 6 bases at V and 1 base at J, with 6 bases in the middle. The germline gives CDR1 MNHNY, CDR2 SVGAGI (reference sequence). Here the CDR3 DNA reads TGTGCCAGCAGCCTCTCCCAAGAGACCCAGTACTTC. This gives the protein CASSLSQETQYF.

The chain links TRBV5-1 to TRBJ2-1; TRBD1 is a possible D gene (5 bases). Trimming removed 3 bases at V and 0 bases at J, with 13 bases between. Germline V CDR1 and CDR2: SGHRS, YFSETQ. The length of the CDR3 is 16 residues. For the CDR3, the DNA is TGCGCCAGCAGCTCCGCCCAGGGTGGCTCCTACAATGAGCAGTTCTTC. Translation gives CASSSAQGGSYNEQFF.

V gene TRBV7-6 combines with J gene TRBJ2-1; 9 positions match TRBD2. With V trimmed by 5 bases and J by 5 bases, 13 bases remained unmatched. This CDR3 is 17 amino acids long. Germline loops: CDR1 SGHVS, CDR2 FNYEAQ. CDR3 DNA sequence: TGTGCCAGCAGCCAGGGACTAGCCCTGACGATCCACAATGAGCAGTTCTTC. This encodes CASSQGLALTIHNEQFF.

V and J are TRBV9 and TRBJ2-2; possibly TRBD2 for D (7 bases). V lost 1 base and J 7 bases, leaving 20 bases between the germline ends. Germline CDR1 SGDLS, CDR2 YYNGEE. The CDR3 runs 17 residues. The CDR3 nucleotides read TGTGCCAGCAGCGTACAGGGGTGGGCGGGAGTTGACGGGGAGCTGTTTTTT. Translated: CASSVQGWAGVDGELFF.

V and J are TRBV18 and TRBJ2-7; a weak D match, TRBD1 (5 bases). The CDR3 totals 13 residues. The germline CDR1 and CDR2 sequences are KGHSH and LQKENI. Trimming cost V 2 bases and J 5 bases, with 10 bases left between them. In nucleotides, the CDR3 is TGTGCCAGCTCACCAAAGGGGCCGGACGAGCAGTACTTC. Its translation: CASSPKGPDEQYF.

The chain is built from TRBV27 and TRBJ2-7; D is unclear. Germline V gene data show CDR1 as MNHEY and CDR2 as SMNVEV (reference sequence). Trimming stripped 4 bases from V and 0 bases from J, with 10 bases between. This CDR3 has 14 residues. DNA for the CDR3: TGTGCCAGCAGTTCTTTTGATAGCTCCTACGAGCAGTACTTC. This codes for CASSSFDSSYEQYF.

V gene TRBV27 combines with J gene TRBJ2-7; 9 nucleotides align to TRBD1. The germline CDR1 and CDR2 sequences are MNHEY and SMNVEV (reference sequence). Unmatched junction bases numbered 9, after V lost 3 bases and J lost 6 bases. This CDR3 has 15 amino acids. The CDR3 reads CASSFNAPTGGEQYF. The CDR3 DNA sequence: TGTGCCAGCAGTTTTAACGCCCCGACAGGGGGCGAGCAGTACTTC.

J is TRBJ2-1 and V is TRBV19; 9 nucleotides agree with TRBD1. V dropped 5 bases and J dropped 7; count of bases not matched to a gene: 6. The CDR3 contains 14 residues. In germline, CDR1 is LNHDA, CDR2 SQIVND (reference sequence). CDR3: CASSAPGQGNEQFF. DNA of the CDR3: TGTGCCAGTAGTGCACCGGGACAGGGAAATGAGCAGTTCTTC.

This chain links TRBV4-1 with TRBJ2-5; TRBD2 agrees at 8 bases. The length of the CDR3 is 16 residues. Looked up from germline, CDR1 is MGHRA and CDR2 is YSYEKL. The J segment lost 2 bases and the V segment lost 0 bases, leaving 5 bases of the junction unmatched. CDR3 DNA sequence: TGCGCCAGCAGCCAAGATTGGCGGGGGGCACAAGAGACCCAGTACTTC. This translates into CASSQDWRGAQETQYF.

This clone was observed once. Other nucleotide sequences from this sample produce the same CDR3. The CDR3 loop is CASRGQGNYGYTF. DNA for the CDR3: TGTGCCAGCAGGGGGCAGGGCAACTATGGCTACACCTTC. V usage is TRBV2 and J usage is TRBJ1-2; TRBD1 might be the D (5 bases). The V end was cut by 6 bases, the J end by 2 bases, with 10 bases between. The CDR3 contains 13 residues. Germline V CDR1 and CDR2: SNHLY, FYNNEI.

This clone came up a few times. The J gene is TRBJ2-1, the V gene TRBV7-3, with 7 nucleotides matching TRBD1. V shed 5 bases, J shed 0 bases, and the junction held 7 bases outside the gene matches. This CDR3 has 16 residues. Germline V CDR1 and CDR2: SGHTA, FQGTGA. The CDR3 nucleotides read TGTGCCAGCAGCCCAACAGGGGCCCTCTCCTACAATGAGCAGTTCTTC. Protein sequence: CASSPTGALSYNEQFF.

About this clone itself: In the same sample, other DNA sequences code for this CDR3. The chain recombines TRBV5-1 with TRBJ2-7; 8 bases match TRBD1. The CDR3 loop spans 14 amino acids. V dropped 2 bases and J dropped 1; count of bases not matched to a gene: 2. Germline CDR1 reads SGHRS; CDR2 reads YFSETQ. The chain's CDR3 is CASSLGQGSYEQYF. CDR3 DNA: TGCGCCAGCAGCTTAGGACAGGGATCCTACGAGCAGTACTTC.

The chain couples TRBV19 to TRBJ2-7; a possible D gene is TRBD2 (6 bases). The CDR3 extends over 14 amino acids. From germline, CDR1 is LNHDA and CDR2 SQIVND (reference sequence). V lost 3 bases to trimming and J lost 0 bases, with 9 bases between them. The CDR3: CASSILGSSYEQYF. In DNA form, the CDR3 reads TGTGCCAGTAGTATCCTCGGGAGCTCCTACGAGCAGTACTTC.

V is TRBV29-1 and J is TRBJ2-7, with a possible D match to TRBD2 (5 bases). Trimming stripped 2 bases from V and 3 bases from J, with 11 bases between. The V gene's germline CDR1 is SQVTM and CDR2 ANQGSEA. CDR3 length: 13 amino acids. Here the CDR3 reads CSVELADIYEQYF. The CDR3 DNA follows: TGCAGCGTTGAACTAGCCGATATCTACGAGCAGTACTTC.